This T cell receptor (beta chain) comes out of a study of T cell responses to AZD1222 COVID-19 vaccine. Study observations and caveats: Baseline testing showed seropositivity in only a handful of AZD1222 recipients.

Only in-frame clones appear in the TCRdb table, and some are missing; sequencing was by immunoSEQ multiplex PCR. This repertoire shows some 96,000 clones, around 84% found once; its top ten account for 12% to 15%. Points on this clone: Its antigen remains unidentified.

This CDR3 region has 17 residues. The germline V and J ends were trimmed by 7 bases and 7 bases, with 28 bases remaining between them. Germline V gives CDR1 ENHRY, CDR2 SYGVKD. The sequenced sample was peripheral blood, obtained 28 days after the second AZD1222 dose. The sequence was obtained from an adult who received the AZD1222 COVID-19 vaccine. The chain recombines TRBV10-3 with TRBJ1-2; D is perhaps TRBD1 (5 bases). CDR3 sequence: CAINLAGTDSKRGGYTF. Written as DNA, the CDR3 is TGTGCCATCAATTTAGCTGGGACCGACTCTAAGCGGGGTGGCTACACCTTC.